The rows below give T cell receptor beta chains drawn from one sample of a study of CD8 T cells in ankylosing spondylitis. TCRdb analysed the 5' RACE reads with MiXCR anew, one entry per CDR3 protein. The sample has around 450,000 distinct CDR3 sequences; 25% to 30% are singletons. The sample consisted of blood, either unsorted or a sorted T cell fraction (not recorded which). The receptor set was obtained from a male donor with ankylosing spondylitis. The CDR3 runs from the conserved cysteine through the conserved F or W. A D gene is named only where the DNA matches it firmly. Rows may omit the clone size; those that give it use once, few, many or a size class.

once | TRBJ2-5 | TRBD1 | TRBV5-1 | TGCGCCAGCAGCATAACAGGGGGCCAAGAGACCCAGTACTTC | CASSITGGQETQYF
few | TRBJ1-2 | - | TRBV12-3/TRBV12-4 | TGTGCCAGCAGTTTGGCAGGACTCTATGGCTACACCTTC | CASSLAGLYGYTF
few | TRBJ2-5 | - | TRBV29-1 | TGCAGCGTTGACTTGCAAGAGACCCAGTACTTC | CSVDLQETQYF
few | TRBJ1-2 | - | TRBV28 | TGTGCCAGCACCACCCCGCGGGGCAGGGGCAATGGCTATGGCTACACCTTC | CASTTPRGRGNGYGYTF
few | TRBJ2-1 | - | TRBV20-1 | TGCAGTGCTATTAGGGTTGCCAATGAGCAGTTCTTC | CSAIRVANEQFF
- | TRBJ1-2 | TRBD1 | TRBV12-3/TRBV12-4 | TGTGCCAGCAGTTTACGGGGACAGGGGAATGATGGCTACACCTTC | CASSLRGQGNDGYTF
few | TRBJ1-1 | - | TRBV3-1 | TGTGCCAGCAGCCAAGTTCCGACAGGTCGGACTGAAGCTTTCTTT | CASSQVPTGRTEAFF
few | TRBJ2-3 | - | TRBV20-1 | TGCAGTGCCATGGGATTTGGGATCCAAGAACGGGGGACCTCGGATACGCAGTATTTT | CSAMGFGIQERGTSDTQYF
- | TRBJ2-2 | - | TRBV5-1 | TGCGCCAGCAGTCAAGACAACACCGGGGAGCTGTTTTTT | CASSQDNTGELFF
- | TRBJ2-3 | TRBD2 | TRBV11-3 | TGTGCCAGCAGCTTAGGGAAGCGGGAGGCCACAGATACGCAGTATTTT | CASSLGKREATDTQYF
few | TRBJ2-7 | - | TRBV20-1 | TGCAGTGCGTCCATGCGGACTGGGCAGTACTTC | CSASMRTGQYF
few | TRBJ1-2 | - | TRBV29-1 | TGCAGCGCCGTTACAGGCGCCTATGGCTACACCTTC | CSAVTGAYGYTF
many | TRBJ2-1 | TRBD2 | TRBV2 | TGTGCCAGCAGTGGACAGGGCGGGGGGGATGAGCAGTTCTTC | CASSGQGGGDEQFF
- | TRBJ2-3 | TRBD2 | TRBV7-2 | TGTGCCAGCAGCGCCGGGGGGGATACAGATACGCGGTATTTT | CASSAGGDTDTRYF
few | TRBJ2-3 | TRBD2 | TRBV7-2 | TGTGCCAGCAGCCCGGGACTAGCGGGAAGCGAAGTGGATACGCAGTATTTT | CASSPGLAGSEVDTQYF
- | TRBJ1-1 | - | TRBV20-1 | TGCAGTGGTAGGGGACAAAGTTTTACCGGGCCCCGACCGTTCTTT | CSGRGQSFTGPRPFF
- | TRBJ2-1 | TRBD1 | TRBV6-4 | TGTGCCAGCAGCGACCCCGGACAGGGTGGGACCAATGAGCAGTTCTTC | CASSDPGQGGTNEQFF
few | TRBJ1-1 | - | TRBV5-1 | TGCGCCAGCAGCACCGGGGCCGGAGGCACTGAAGCTTTCTTT | CASSTGAGGTEAFF
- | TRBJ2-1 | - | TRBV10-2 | TGCGCCAGCAGTAGTGTGACGTCCCAGCAGTTCTTC | CASSSVTSQQFF
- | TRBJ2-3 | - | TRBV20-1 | TGCAGTGCTAGAACCCGGCCAGATACGCAGTATTTT | CSARTRPDTQYF
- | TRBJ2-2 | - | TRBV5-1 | TGCGCCAGCACCGAAGCGCCAGGGGTTACCGGGGAGCTGTTTTTT | CASTEAPGVTGELFF
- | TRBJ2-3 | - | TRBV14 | TGTGCCAGCAGCCTTCTAATGCACACAGATACGCAGTATTTT | CASSLLMHTDTQYF
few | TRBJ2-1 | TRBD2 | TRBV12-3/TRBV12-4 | TGTGCCAGCAGACCGAGTAGCGGGTCTGCCTCCTACAATGAGCAGTTCTTC | CASRPSSGSASYNEQFF
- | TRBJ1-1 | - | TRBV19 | TGTGCCAGTAGTAGGCCTGTGGTGAGGGTGAACACTGAAGCTTTCTTT | CASSRPVVRVNTEAFF
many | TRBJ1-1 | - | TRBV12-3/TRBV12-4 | TGTGCCAGCAGTTTAGACCTCGTCCTGGAGGCTTTCTTT | CASSLDLVLEAFF
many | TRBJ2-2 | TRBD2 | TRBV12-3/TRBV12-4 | TGTGCCAGCAGCCGGGGACTAGCGGCGAACACCGGGGAGCTGTTTTTT | CASSRGLAANTGELFF
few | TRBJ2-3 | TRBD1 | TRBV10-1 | TGCGCCAGCAGTGGGGACAGGCTACGCACAGATACGCAGTATTTT | CASSGDRLRTDTQYF
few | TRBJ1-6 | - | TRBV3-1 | TGTGCCAGCAGCCAAGGGACAGTCTCCCACTTT | CASSQGTVSHF
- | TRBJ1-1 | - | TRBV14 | TGTGCCAGCAGCCAAGTTGTGGTTGGGACTGAAGCTTTCTTT | CASSQVVVGTEAFF
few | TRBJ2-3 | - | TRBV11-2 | TGTGCCAGCAGCTTAGGGGGGCGGCGTTCAGAAAAAAACACAGATACGCAGTATTTT | CASSLGGRRSEKNTDTQYF
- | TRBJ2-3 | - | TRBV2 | TGTGCCCTTGCATCTCAAGGGGGAGATACGCAGTATTTT | CALASQGGDTQYF
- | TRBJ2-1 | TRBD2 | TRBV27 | TGTGCCAGCAGTTTTCTAGCGGTCAATGAGCAGTTCTTC | CASSFLAVNEQFF
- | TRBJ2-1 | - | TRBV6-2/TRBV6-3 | TGTGCCAGCAGCCTCCGGGGGATCGAGCAGTTCTTC | CASSLRGIEQFF
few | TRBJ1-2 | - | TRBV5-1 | TGCGCCAGCAGCTTGGAGCGGGGCGGCTACACCTTC | CASSLERGGYTF
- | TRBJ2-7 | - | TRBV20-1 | TGCAGTGCTACAACTCTGACCTACGAGCAGTACTTC | CSATTLTYEQYF
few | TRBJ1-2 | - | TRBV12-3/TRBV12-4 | TGTGCCAGCAGTTTTTTCTTTCGTTGGGGGGCCCGGCTAGATGGCTACACCTTC | CASSFFFRWGARLDGYTF
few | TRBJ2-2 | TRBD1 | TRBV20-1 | TGCAGTGCTGCGACCTTTAAGACAGGGGGCCCCCTATCGGATTTGAACACCGGGGAGCTGTTTTTT | CSAATFKTGGPLSDLNTGELFF
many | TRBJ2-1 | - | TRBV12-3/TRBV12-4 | TGTGCCAGCAGCTTTTACAATGAGCAGTTCTTC | CASSFYNEQFF
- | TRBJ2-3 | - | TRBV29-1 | TGCAGCGTCGGAGGGACCGGGAAATTGAATACGCAGTATTTT | CSVGGTGKLNTQYF
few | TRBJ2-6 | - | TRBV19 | TGTGCCAGTAGCCCAAGGGTCTCTGGGGCCAACGTCCTGACTTTC | CASSPRVSGANVLTF
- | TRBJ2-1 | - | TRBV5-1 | TGCGCCAGCAGCTCGAACAGGGGGGGCTCCTACAATGAGCAGTTCTTC | CASSSNRGGSYNEQFF
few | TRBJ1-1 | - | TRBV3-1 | TGTGCCAGCAGCCAAGAGCTAGGGACAGAAGCTTTCTTT | CASSQELGTEAFF
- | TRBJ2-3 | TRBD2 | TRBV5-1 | TGCGCCAGCAGCCCCATGGGACTACTCACAGATACGCAGTATTTT | CASSPMGLLTDTQYF
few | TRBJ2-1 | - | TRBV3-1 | TGTGCCAGCAGCCTCAGGGGCCAGTACAATGAGCAGTTCTTC | CASSLRGQYNEQFF
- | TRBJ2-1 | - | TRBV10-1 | TGCGCCAGCAGCCACGAACCTACCTCCTACAATGAGCAGTTCTTC | CASSHEPTSYNEQFF
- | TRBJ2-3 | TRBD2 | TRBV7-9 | TGTGCCAGCAGCTCCCCGGCGGGAGGGCCGAGGGATACGCAGTATTTT | CASSSPAGGPRDTQYF
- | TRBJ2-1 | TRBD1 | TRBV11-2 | TGTGCCAGCAAATCAGGGGGAATCAATGAGCAGTTCTTC | CASKSGGINEQFF
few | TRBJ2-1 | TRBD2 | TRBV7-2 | TGTGCCAGCAGCTTCTCCGCACTAGCGTCTTACAATGAGCAGTTCTTC | CASSFSALASYNEQFF
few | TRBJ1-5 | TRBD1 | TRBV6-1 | TGTGCCAGCAGATTGACAGGGAGCGATCAGCCCCAGCATTTT | CASRLTGSDQPQHF
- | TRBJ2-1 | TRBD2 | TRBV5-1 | TGCGCCAGCAGCTTTGGAGCGGGAGTCTACAATGAGCAGTTCTTC | CASSFGAGVYNEQFF
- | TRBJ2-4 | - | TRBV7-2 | TGTGCCAGCAGCTCGGGCCTCCCCAAAAACATTCAGTACTTC | CASSSGLPKNIQYF
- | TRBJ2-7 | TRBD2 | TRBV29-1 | TGCAGCGTTGAAGTACGGACTAGCGGGTACTACGAGCAGTACTTC | CSVEVRTSGYYEQYF
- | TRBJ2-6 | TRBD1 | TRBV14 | TGTGCCAGCAGCCCAGGACAGGAGCGCCCCGGGGCCAACGTCCTGACTTTC | CASSPGQERPGANVLTF
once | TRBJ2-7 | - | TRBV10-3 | TGTGCCATCAGTGAGCCTGACGCAAGCTCCTACGAGCAGTACTTC | CAISEPDASSYEQYF
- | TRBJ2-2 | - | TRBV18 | TGTGCCAGCTCACCACCGTCACTCCACGGGGAGCTGTTTTTT | CASSPPSLHGELFF
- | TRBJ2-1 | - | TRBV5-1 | TGCGCCAGCACCGAGGGCGACAATGAGCAGTTCTTC | CASTEGDNEQFF
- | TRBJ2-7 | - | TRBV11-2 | TGTGCCAGCAGCACTACCGGGAAACCTTTCTTC | CASSTTGKPFF